Following are 13 T cell receptor beta chains from one sample sequenced in a study of early T cells in non-severe SARS-CoV-2 infection. Each CDR3 protein is one row after TCRdb ran MiXCR on the 5' RACE reads. The sample consists of roughly 57,000 distinct CDR3 sequences, approximately 13% of them appearing once. The sequenced sample was whole blood, obtained at baseline. These receptors originate from an adult who was a healthcare worker with PCR-confirmed SARS-CoV-2 infection or an uninfected control (not recorded which).

The chain combines TRBV6-2 or TRBV6-3 with TRBJ2-2; weak D call: TRBD2 (6 bases). The CDR3 is made up of 16 amino acids. Between the trimmed V and J ends, which lost 8 bases and 1 base, there was a span of 17 bases. Germline V lookup: CDR1 MNHEY, CDR2 SVGEGT. In nucleotides, the CDR3 is TGTGCCAGCTTGGATCCGGACTACGGGAACACCGGGGAGCTGTTTTTT. The encoded protein is CASLDPDYGNTGELFF.

V and J are TRBV3-1 and TRBJ2-7; D possibly matches TRBD1 or TRBD2 (6 bases each). The CDR3 has 16 residues. Germline CDR1 LGHDT, CDR2 YNNKEL (reference sequence). Trimming stripped 3 bases from V and 3 bases from J, with 18 bases between. This chain's CDR3 is CASSHGGAELIYEQYF. CDR3 nucleotide sequence: TGTGCCAGCAGCCACGGGGGCGCGGAACTAATCTACGAGCAGTACTTC.

The CDR3 spells CASSPETSGAEQFF. The DNA of the CDR3 is TGCGCCAGCAGCCCCGAGACGAGCGGGGCCGAGCAGTTCTTC. The chain links TRBV4-1 to TRBJ2-1; 7 positions agree with TRBD2. This CDR3 comprises 14 residues. CDR1 and CDR2 (germline): MGHRA, YSYEKL. V lost 4 bases, J lost 10 bases, and 10 bases stayed unmatched.

The rearrangement links TRBV7-3 to TRBJ2-3, with 9 bases aligning to TRBD2. CDR1 is SGHTA, CDR2 FQGTGA, per germline. J was trimmed by 3 bases and V by 5 bases; bases with no gene match: 9. CDR3 length equals 16 residues. CDR3 nucleotide sequence: TGTGCCAGCAGCCACCGCGGGGGGGCCGGTACAGATACGCAGTATTTT. It is translated as CASSHRGGAGTDTQYF. Full variable domain (outside the CDR3, taken from reference TRBV7-3 and TRBJ2-3): GAGVSQTPSNKVTEKGKYVELRCDPISGHTALYWYRQSLGQGPEFLIYFQGTGAADDSGLPNDRFFAVRPEGSVSTLKIQRTERGDSAVYLCASSHRGGAGTDTQYFGPGTRLTVL.

The gene calls are TRBV6-2 or TRBV6-3 and TRBJ2-7; D might be TRBD1 (6 bases). Per the germline V gene, CDR1 is MNHEY and CDR2 is SVGEGT. The germline V and J ends were trimmed by 5 bases and 3 bases, with 11 bases remaining between them. The CDR3 is 13 amino acids. Here the CDR3 reads CASSRDRIYEQYF. DNA of the CDR3: TGTGCCAGCAGTCGAGACAGGATCTACGAGCAGTACTTC.

This clonotype was found many times. The CDR3 reads CASSLAFGTSGLHNEQFF. CDR3 coding DNA: TGTGCCAGCAGCTTAGCATTCGGGACTAGCGGGCTACACAATGAGCAGTTCTTC. V usage is TRBV7-9 and J usage is TRBJ2-1, with 12 bases lining up with TRBD2. Germline V gene data show CDR1 as SEHNR and CDR2 as FQNEAQ (reference sequence). The CDR3 runs 18 residues. V lost 0 bases to trimming and J lost 5 bases; unmatched junction nucleotides: 8.

CDR3: CSAIGSSYNSPLHF. CDR3 sequence (DNA): TGCAGTGCTATCGGGAGCTCCTATAATTCACCCCTCCACTTT. This chain connects TRBV20-1 to TRBJ1-6; no clear D. Germline loops: CDR1 DFQATT, CDR2 SNEGSKA (reference sequence). CDR3 length equals 14 residues. Trimming left V 4 bases short and J 0 bases short, with 7 bases between.

The chain couples TRBV7-2 to TRBJ2-5; the match to TRBD1 covers 7 bases. The CDR3 sequence is 17 residues long. V lost 5 bases and J lost 0; bases outside the gene matches: 12. Germline-derived CDR1 and CDR2 are SGHTA and FQGNSA. CDR3 DNA: TGTGCCAGCAGCCCCTGGGACAGAAATGACTACCAAGAGACCCAGTACTTC. It yields the protein CASSPWDRNDYQETQYF. Full variable domain (missing parts from reference TRBV7-2 and TRBJ2-5): GAGVSQSPSNKVTEKGKDVELRCDPISGHTALYWYRQSLGQGLEFLIYFQGNSAPDKSGLPSDRFSAERTGGSVSTLTIQRTQQEDSAVYLCASSPWDRNDYQETQYFGPGTRLLVL.

The chain employs TRBV11-3 and TRBJ1-1; TRBD1 agrees at 8 bases. The CDR3 runs 14 residues. Germline loops: CDR1 SGHNT, CDR2 YENEEA. With V trimmed by 3 bases and J by 3 bases, 3 bases remained unmatched. CDR3 sequence (DNA): TGTGCCAGCAGCTTGACAGGGGTCTACACTGAAGCTTTCTTT. It codes for CASSLTGVYTEAFF.

There are a few counts of this clonotype. The chain links TRBV27 to TRBJ2-7; maybe TRBD1 (6 bases). Germline values: CDR1 MNHEY, CDR2 SMNVEV (reference sequence). The CDR3 extends over 14 amino acids. Trimming stripped 6 bases from V and 2 bases from J, with 14 bases between. The CDR3 DNA reads as TGTGCCAGCAGGGCTGTACAGGGACCCTACGAGCAGTACTTC. Translated, it gives CASRAVQGPYEQYF.

This chain joins TRBV28 and TRBJ2-1, with 13 bases identical to TRBD2. The ends lost 5 bases at V and 8 bases at J; junction bases unmatched: 12. This CDR3 region has 17 residues. CDR1 MDHEN and CDR2 SYDVKM come from the germline V gene. DNA of the CDR3: TGTGCCAGCAGTACGAAACTAGCGGGGGGGCTTAAGGATGAGCAGTTCTTC. This encodes CASSTKLAGGLKDEQFF.

The rearrangement links TRBV7-3 to TRBJ2-7; TRBD2 might be the D (6 bases). V lost 5 bases and J lost 2, with 16 bases in between. The CDR3 loop spans 15 amino acids. Germline V lookup: CDR1 SGHTA, CDR2 FQGTGA. Written as DNA, the CDR3 is TGTGCCAGCAGCCTGACGGGGGACGGTACCTACGAGCAGTACTTC. It is translated as CASSLTGDGTYEQYF.

This clonotype came up many times. V is TRBV12-3 or TRBV12-4 and J is TRBJ2-7, with TRBD2 identical over 13 bases. Trimming removed 1 base from V and 3 bases from J; junction bases left unmatched: 6. The CDR3 runs to 17 residues. The CDR3 DNA sequence: TGTGCCAGCAGTTTAGAACTAGCGGGAGGGCCATACTACGAGCAGTACTTC. It specifies CASSLELAGGPYYEQYF.